These 9 T cell receptor beta chains share one sample of origin, sequenced in a study of blood T cell repertoires in COVID-19. Generated by immunoSEQ multiplex PCR, the TCRdb table keeps only in-frame clones and is missing some. The sample has roughly 200,000 clones, roughly 91% seen once. The sequencing sample was made of PBMCs or T cells enriched from blood (not recorded which). The origin of the receptors is a man aged 25 to 40 in a cohort exposed to, infected with or recovered from COVID-19 (not recorded which).

The chain couples TRBV5-1 to TRBJ2-3; 11 bases agree with TRBD2. Germline V gives CDR1 SGHRS, CDR2 YFSETQ. The CDR3 sequence is 16 residues long. Unmatched junction bases numbered 5, after V lost 0 bases and J lost 5 bases. CDR3 bases: TGCGCCAGCAGCTTGGCGGGACTAGCGGAGCGAGATACGCAGTATTTT. The encoded protein is CASSLAGLAERDTQYF.

This clone came up once. This rearrangement joins TRBV4-3 to TRBJ1-1; TRBD1 aligns across 7 bases. The CDR3 totals 16 residues. J was trimmed by 2 bases and V by 0 bases; bases with no gene match: 6. Germline CDR1 LGHNA, CDR2 YSLEER. This CDR3 reads CASSQEGRGTNTEAFF. For the CDR3, the DNA is TGCGCCAGCAGCCAAGAAGGCAGGGGGACTAACACTGAAGCTTTCTTT.

The chain combines TRBV24-1 with TRBJ1-2; the D gene is possibly TRBD1 (5 bases). This CDR3 has 14 residues. Germline CDR1 KGHDR, CDR2 SFDVKD. The ends were cut back, 2 bases at V and 8 bases at J, with 14 bases in the middle. CDR3 in amino acids: CATSDSTGIRGYTF. The DNA of the CDR3 is TGTGCCACCAGTGATTCAACAGGAATAAGAGGCTACACCTTC.

This chain joins TRBV27 and TRBJ2-7; D is ambiguous. The V end was cut by 4 bases, the J end by 2 bases, with 3 bases between. Germline V gene sequence: CDR1 MNHEY, CDR2 SMNVEV (reference sequence). This CDR3 comprises 11 residues. The CDR3 sequence: CASSSTYEQYF. The CDR3 region has the DNA TGTGCCAGCAGTTCTACCTACGAGCAGTACTTC.

The chain has TRBV2 and TRBJ1-1; a possible D gene is TRBD1 (6 bases). In germline, CDR1 is SNHLY, CDR2 FYNNEI. This CDR3 is 10 amino acids long. CDR3 loop: CASGGPEAFF. Here the CDR3 DNA reads TGTGCTTCGGGGGGGCCGGAAGCTTTCTTT. Full variable domain (rest looked up from reference TRBV2 and TRBJ1-1): EPEVTQTPSHQVTQMGQEVILRCVPISNHLYFYWYRQILGQKVEFLVSFYNNEISEKSEIFDDQFSVERPDGSNFTLKIRSTKLEDSAMYFCASGGPEAFFGQGTRLTVV.

The V gene is TRBV29-1, the J gene TRBJ2-1, with 9 bases aligning to TRBD2. Germline CDR1 and CDR2: SQVTM and ANQGSEA. V was pared by 2 bases and J by 14 bases, with 10 bases of the junction left unmatched. This CDR3 is 13 amino acids long. The CDR3, as DNA: TGCAGCGTTGAACCTAGCGGGACATTGTTTAAGTTCTTC. Translated: CSVEPSGTLFKFF.

The chain recombines TRBV3-1 (or the pseudogene TRBV3-2) with TRBJ2-3, with TRBD2 matching over 12 bases. This CDR3 comprises 18 residues. Germline V gene sequence: CDR1 LGHDT, CDR2 YNNKEL (reference sequence). The J segment lost 6 bases and the V segment lost 2 bases, leaving 12 bases of the junction unmatched. Here the CDR3 DNA reads TGTGCCAGCAGCCAATTTAGCGGACTAGCGGGAAGTGGGGATACGCAGTATTTT. Protein: CASSQFSGLAGSGDTQYF.

This chain connects TRBV28 to TRBJ1-1; D remains unclear. There are 12 residues in the CDR3. The V end lost 5 bases, the J end lost 4 bases, and 8 bases lay between the germline ends. Germline CDR1 is MDHEN and CDR2 is SYDVKM. DNA of the CDR3: TGTGCCAGCAGTCACGGGTCCACTGAAGCTTTCTTT. It is translated as CASSHGSTEAFF.

The V and J genes are TRBV24-1 and TRBJ2-5; possibly TRBD2 for D (5 bases). The CDR3 consists of 17 residues. V lost 2 bases to trimming and J lost 6 bases, with 21 bases between them. Germline V lookup: CDR1 KGHDR, CDR2 SFDVKD. The CDR3 loop is CATSDSQSGVSGKTQYF. The CDR3 nucleotides read TGTGCCACCAGTGATTCACAGTCCGGGGTATCCGGAAAGACCCAGTACTTC.